One sample yielded the 14 T cell receptor beta chains listed below, sequenced in a study of shared clonotypes between healthy human individuals. TCRdb's table, derived via immunoSEQ multiplex PCR, lists solely in-frame clones and lacks some. The data contain some 2,100,000 clones, under 97% of them seen just once; the ten biggest clones take up about 0.13%. Sequenced material: naive CD4+ T cells sorted from blood. The subset here: CD45RA+ positively selected. The origin of the receptors is a man aged 18 to 29 in good health.

The chain couples TRBV28 to TRBJ2-7; D may correspond to TRBD1 or TRBD2 (5 bases each). Germline CDR1 and CDR2: MDHEN and SYDVKM. V dropped 7 bases and J dropped 2 bases, with 18 bases sitting between them. The CDR3 length is 15 residues. The CDR3 reads CASMPTWDGTYEQYF. CDR3 coding DNA: TGTGCCAGCATGCCCACATGGGACGGAACCTACGAGCAGTACTTC.

The V gene is TRBV20-1, the J gene TRBJ1-5; D not certain. Germline assignment: CDR1 DFQATT and CDR2 SNEGSKA (reference sequence). CDR3 length equals 11 residues. Trimming cost V 6 bases and J 6 bases, with 9 bases left between them. The CDR3 sequence: CSAHYGQPQHF. The CDR3 nucleotides read TGCAGTGCCCATTATGGTCAGCCCCAGCATTTT.

The rearrangement links TRBV2 to TRBJ2-2, with no clear D. The germline V and J ends were trimmed by 6 bases and 4 bases, with 6 bases remaining between them. Germline values: CDR1 SNHLY, CDR2 FYNNEI. The CDR3 has 12 amino acids. CDR3 sequence (DNA): TGTGCCAGCAGCTTCGTCACCGGGGAGCTGTTTTTT. Residues: CASSFVTGELFF.

The CDR3 DNA is TGTGCCAGCAGTGAGCCTTCGCGGGCCAGCTCGAACACTGAAGCTTTCTTT. Translating gives CASSEPSRASSNTEAFF. V is TRBV6-1 and J is TRBJ1-1; D unclear. The germline gives CDR1 MNHNS, CDR2 SASEGT. The CDR3 has 17 amino acids. Deletions cut 3 bases from V and 1 base from J, with 18 bases between.

V gene TRBV19 combines with J gene TRBJ1-6; 9 bases align to TRBD1. Losses at the gene ends were 7 bases for V and 7 bases for J; bases not matched to a gene: 8. The CDR3 is made up of 15 amino acids. Germline-derived CDR1 and CDR2 are LNHDA and SQIVND (reference sequence). CDR3 coding DNA: TGTGCCAGTACCGAACAGGGGGCTGGGAATTCACCCCTCCACTTT. Its protein is CASTEQGAGNSPLHF. Filled out from reference TRBV19 and TRBJ1-6, the complete variable domain reads DGGITQSPKYLFRKEGQNVTLSCEQNLNHDAMYWYRQDPGQGLRLIYYSQIVNDFQKGDIAEGYSVSREKKESFPLTVTSAQKNPTAFYLCASTEQGAGNSPLHFGNGTRLTVT.

This chain links TRBV5-6 with TRBJ2-7, with D possibly being TRBD2 (7 bases). Per the germline V gene, CDR1 is SGHDT and CDR2 is YYEEEE. V gave up 1 base and J gave up 0 bases, with 14 bases separating them. CDR3 length equals 16 residues. The CDR3 DNA reads TGTGCCAGCAGCTTGAGAGGGGGGGCAACCTCCTACGAGCAGTACTTC. Translated, it gives CASSLRGGATSYEQYF.

V is TRBV6-5 and J is TRBJ2-5; D possibly corresponds to TRBD2 (6 bases). Germline CDR1 MNHEY, CDR2 SVGAGI. The CDR3 runs 16 residues. The V and J ends lost 2 bases and 5 bases respectively, with 18 bases between them. The CDR3 nucleotides read TGTGCCAGCAGTTACGATACAGCCGCGGGGTCGGAGACCCAGTACTTC. This translates into CASSYDTAAGSETQYF.

The chain carries TRBV5-6 and TRBJ1-5; 7 positions agree with TRBD1. CDR1 and CDR2 from the germline V gene are SGHDT and YYEEEE. CDR3 size: 15 residues. V gave up 0 bases and J gave up 4 bases; unmatched junction bases: 4. In DNA form, the CDR3 reads TGTGCCAGCAGCTTGGGTGACAGGGAAAATCAGCCCCAGCATTTT. As protein: CASSLGDRENQPQHF.

This chain joins TRBV7-7 and TRBJ2-3; 9 positions agree with TRBD2. The CDR3 has 13 residues. CDR1 and CDR2 from the germline V gene are SSHAT and FNYEAQ (reference sequence). In DNA form, the CDR3 reads TGTGCTAGTAGCGGGAGTCCTCCAGATACGCAGTATTTT. As protein: CASSGSPPDTQYF.

This rearrangement joins TRBV11-2 to TRBJ2-7; D not resolved. V was trimmed by 4 bases and J by 4 bases, leaving 11 bases between them. Germline V lookup: CDR1 SGHAT, CDR2 FQNNGV. The CDR3 runs to 13 residues. CDR3 bases: TGTGCCAGCAGCTCCCGGGCCCTTTACGAGCAGTACTTC. It is translated as CASSSRALYEQYF.

A remark on this clone: Other DNA sequences in this specimen translate into the identical CDR3. The V and J genes are TRBV7-2 and TRBJ1-5; D uncertain. In germline, CDR1 is SGHTA, CDR2 FQGNSA. Trimming removed 1 base from V and 7 bases from J, with 11 bases in between. The length of the CDR3 is 14 residues. CDR3 protein: CASSLGRANQPQHF. The DNA of the CDR3 is TGTGCCAGCAGCTTAGGAAGGGCAAACCAGCCCCAGCATTTT.

The chain couples TRBV6-1 to TRBJ1-5, with a tentative D call TRBD1 (6 bases). Trimming stripped 6 bases from V and 2 bases from J, with 14 bases between. The CDR3 is made up of 15 amino acids. Germline values: CDR1 MNHNS, CDR2 SASEGT. The DNA of the CDR3 is TGTGCCAGCAGATACAGGGTTGAGGGCAATCAGCCCCAGCATTTT. Protein: CASRYRVEGNQPQHF.

The V and J genes are TRBV27 and TRBJ2-1; 15 nucleotides match TRBD2. In germline, CDR1 is MNHEY, CDR2 SMNVEV (reference sequence). V shed 5 bases and J 10 bases; nucleotides not matched to a gene: 9. The CDR3 contains 16 residues. The CDR3 is CASSRLGLAGGWEQFF. The CDR3 DNA is TGTGCCAGCAGTCGCCTCGGACTAGCGGGAGGGTGGGAGCAGTTCTTC.

The V and J genes are TRBV2 and TRBJ2-2; TRBD1 matches 8 bases. The CDR3 totals 15 residues. V shed 4 bases and J 5 bases; nucleotides not matched to a gene: 6. Germline V lookup: CDR1 SNHLY, CDR2 FYNNEI. CDR3 residues: CASSGTGRNTGELFF. For the CDR3, the DNA is TGTGCCAGCAGTGGGACAGGGAGGAATACCGGGGAGCTGTTTTTT.